A selection of T cell receptor beta chains follows, all from one sample in a study of cytomegalovirus exposure and HLA in healthy donors. This table comes from immunoSEQ multiplex PCR, and its TCRdb copy is limited to in-frame clones, with some not included. Of about 180,000 clones detected, 84% appear once; the ten largest clones hold around 5%. The source material was PBMCs. Receptor source: a girl aged 10 to 17 in good health and CMV-seropositive. Each CDR3 is given with its conserved first and last residue. D genes are given only for firm matches. Clone size is given for some rows only: seen once, a few or many times, or a class if the clone is expanded.

J gene,clone size,CDR3 length,D gene,V gene,CDR3 DNA,CDR3 protein
TRBJ2-1,-,12,TRBD2,TRBV29-1,TGCAGCGTTGTGGCTAGCGGCAATGAGCAGTTCTTC,CSVVASGNEQFF
TRBJ2-4,-,12,-,TRBV30,TGTGCCTGGAGTGTACGGGGGAACATTCAGTACTTC,CAWSVRGNIQYF
TRBJ1-6,-,12,-,TRBV30,TGTGCCTGGAGTGTCGGGAATTCACCCCTCCACTTT,CAWSVGNSPLHF
TRBJ1-1,-,13,TRBD1,TRBV5-6,TGTGCCAGCAGCTTGACAGGGGGCGTCGAAGCTTTCTTT,CASSLTGGVEAFF
TRBJ1-2,once,16,TRBD1,TRBV19,TGTGCCACCGCCCCAGGCCAGGACAGGGCTAACTATGGCTACACCTTC,CATAPGQDRANYGYTF
TRBJ2-7,-,15,TRBD2,TRBV2,TGTGCCAGCAGTGAACCGGCTAGCGGCCTCTACGAGCAGTACTTC,CASSEPASGLYEQYF
TRBJ2-1,-,15,-,TRBV7-9,TGTTCCAGCAGTCTCCCTTCGGGAGTCTACAATGAGCAGTTCTTC,CSSSLPSGVYNEQFF
TRBJ2-2,-,14,-,TRBV18,TGTGCCAGCTCACCACGGGGAGGAACCGGGGAGCTGTTTTTT,CASSPRGGTGELFF
TRBJ1-2,few,14,-,TRBV5-6,TGTGCCAGCAGCTTGGTCCGTCTGGGCCGTGGCTACACCTTC,CASSLVRLGRGYTF
TRBJ2-3,-,17,TRBD2,TRBV29-1,TGCAGCGTTGAAGTGTTTTTAGCGGGGGCCGCGGGGGATACGCAGTATTTT,CSVEVFLAGAAGDTQYF
TRBJ2-1,-,14,TRBD1,TRBV6-5,TGTGCCAGCAGTCCCCCGGGACAGGGTGAAAAGCAGTTCTTC,CASSPPGQGEKQFF
TRBJ1-3,once,15,-,TRBV4-1,TGCGCCAGCAGCCAATTACAGGGAACTGGAAACACCATATATTTT,CASSQLQGTGNTIYF
TRBJ2-2,-,18,TRBD1,TRBV4-2,TGTGCCAGCAGCCAGGATCTACAGGGGGCAAAGGGCACCGGGGAGCTGTTTTTT,CASSQDLQGAKGTGELFF
TRBJ2-7,-,16,TRBD1,TRBV5-1,TGCGCCAGCAGCCCTAATTCCGGACAGGGGGCCCACGAGCAGTACTTC,CASSPNSGQGAHEQYF
TRBJ2-7,-,15,TRBD1,TRBV5-4,TGTGCCAGCAGCTTGCCGGGACAGATGGCCTACGAGCAGTACTTC,CASSLPGQMAYEQYF
TRBJ2-7,-,17,-,TRBV11-3,TGTGCCAGCAGCTTAGAGGAACCCGGTCCTTTGGGGGGCGAGCAGTACTTC,CASSLEEPGPLGGEQYF
TRBJ2-7,few,14,-,TRBV6-6,TGTGCCAGCAGTTACTCGGAGAGCTCCTACGAGCAGTACTTC,CASSYSESSYEQYF
TRBJ1-2,-,14,TRBD1,TRBV5-4,TGTGCCAGCAGCCCGAGACAGGGTACCTATGGCTACACCTTC,CASSPRQGTYGYTF
TRBJ1-1,-,15,TRBD1,TRBV18,TGTGCCAGCTCACAACAGACAGGGAGGTACACTGAAGCTTTCTTT,CASSQQTGRYTEAFF
TRBJ1-1,-,15,-,TRBV14,TGTGCCAGCAGCCAAGAGGTAGAGAAGAACACTGAAGCTTTCTTT,CASSQEVEKNTEAFF
TRBJ2-5,-,18,TRBD2,TRBV7-3,TGTGCCAGCAGCCAGACCGGGACTAGCGGGGGGGCTTTAGAGACCCAGTACTTC,CASSQTGTSGGALETQYF
TRBJ2-3,-,14,TRBD2,TRBV29-1,TGCAGCGTTGACGGCGGGGGGAGCACAGATACGCAGTATTTT,CSVDGGGSTDTQYF
TRBJ1-2,-,13,-,TRBV14,TGTGCCAGCAGCCCTAGGGGGAACTATGGCTACACCTTC,CASSPRGNYGYTF
TRBJ1-1,few,13,-,TRBV29-1,TGCAGCGTTGTGACACCTGAAAAGACTGAAGCTTTCTTT,CSVVTPEKTEAFF
TRBJ1-1,-,14,-,TRBV7-9,TGTGCCAGCAGCCATGGGCAGGGCAGAACTGAAGCTTTCTTT,CASSHGQGRTEAFF
TRBJ1-1,-,15,-,TRBV13,TGTGCCAGCAGCTTCTCAGAGGGATTAAACACTGAAGCTTTCTTT,CASSFSEGLNTEAFF
TRBJ2-1,-,16,-,TRBV6-4,TGTGCCAGCAGTGAGGGCGCCACAAGCTCCTACAATGAGCAGTTCTTC,CASSEGATSSYNEQFF
TRBJ2-5,-,16,-,TRBV15,TGTGCCACCAGCAATGGGCCCGCTCTCCTTGGGGAGACCCAGTACTTC,CATSNGPALLGETQYF
TRBJ1-1,-,12,-,TRBV6-5,TGTGCCAGCATATTCCTGAACACTGAAGCTTTCTTT,CASIFLNTEAFF
TRBJ1-2,-,15,-,TRBV4-1,TGCGCCAGCAGCCAGCCGCCCCAGGGTGGGTATGGCTACACCTTC,CASSQPPQGGYGYTF
TRBJ2-5,few,14,-,TRBV10-1,TGCGCCAGCAGTGAGTCGCCGGGGTTGGAGACCCAGTACTTC,CASSESPGLETQYF
TRBJ1-1,few,14,TRBD1,TRBV6-6,TGTGCCAGCAGTTACGGACAAAGACAGGGGGCCGCTTTCTTT,CASSYGQRQGAAFF
TRBJ2-3,once,14,-,TRBV7-2,TGTGCCAGCAGTCAACTAGCCGGCACAGATACGCAGTATTTT,CASSQLAGTDTQYF
TRBJ1-1,-,11,-,TRBV28,TGTGCCAGCAGTCGTTACACTGAAGCTTTCTTT,CASSRYTEAFF
TRBJ2-5,-,17,TRBD2,TRBV11-2,TGTGCCAGCAGCCCCCGCTGGACTAGCGGGGGGCAAGAGACCCAGTACTTC,CASSPRWTSGGQETQYF
TRBJ2-7,-,13,-,TRBV5-3,TGTGCCAGAAGCTCTTACAGGTCCTACGAGCAGTACTTC,CARSSYRSYEQYF
TRBJ1-1,-,15,-,TRBV6-1,TGTGCCAGCAGTGAAGCCTGGGGCGGGGTCACTGAAGCTTTCTTT,CASSEAWGGVTEAFF
TRBJ1-2,-,15,-,TRBV5-1,TGCGCCAGCAGCTTAGGAGGCTCTACCTCTTATGGCTACACCTTC,CASSLGGSTSYGYTF
TRBJ2-6,-,14,-,TRBV6-1,TGTGCCAGCAGTCCATCCTCTGGGGCCAACGTCCTGACTTTC,CASSPSSGANVLTF
TRBJ2-2,few,17,-,TRBV9,TGTGCCAGCAGCGTAGCTACCTGGGCAGGGGTAACCGGGGAGCTGTTTTTT,CASSVATWAGVTGELFF
TRBJ1-1,-,16,TRBD1,TRBV5-1,TGCGCCAGCAGCTCGTTACCCAGGGGGCTGTATTCTGAAGCTTTCTTT,CASSSLPRGLYSEAFF
TRBJ2-2,-,16,TRBD1,TRBV4-2,TGTGCCAGCAGCCAAGCTTTGGCAGGGGGTACCGGGGAGCTGTTTTTT,CASSQALAGGTGELFF
TRBJ2-1,-,16,TRBD2,TRBV11-3,TGTGCCAGCAGCTTAGATCGTACGGGGGGGAGGAATGAGCAGTTCTTC,CASSLDRTGGRNEQFF
TRBJ1-2,-,15,TRBD1,TRBV5-4,TGTGCCAGCAGCTTGAAGGGGGCGAGGTTAACTGGCTACACCTTC,CASSLKGARLTGYTF
TRBJ1-2,-,15,TRBD1,TRBV5-1,TGCGCCAGCAGCTCTTGGGACAGGGCAACCTATGGCTACACCTTC,CASSSWDRATYGYTF
TRBJ2-7,-,16,-,TRBV7-9,TGTGCCAGCAGCTCTACTAACGGGCAGGGCCCCTACGAGCAGTACTTC,CASSSTNGQGPYEQYF
TRBJ2-7,-,14,-,TRBV6-5,TGTGCCAGCAGTTACTCAGAAAGCGGCTACGAGCAGTACTTC,CASSYSESGYEQYF
TRBJ2-5,once,15,-,TRBV15,TGTGCCACCAAGCCCACCTCCGGCGGTGAAGAGACCCAGTACTTC,CATKPTSGGEETQYF
TRBJ1-1,few,13,-,TRBV7-6,TGTGCCAGCAGCTTAGCGTCGGGGTTTGAAGCTTTCTTT,CASSLASGFEAFF
TRBJ1-1,-,14,-,TRBV10-2,TGCGCCAGCAGTGAGGAAGGGAGAAGGACTGAAGCTTTCTTT,CASSEEGRRTEAFF
TRBJ2-7,-,14,TRBD1,TRBV5-1,TGCGCCAGCAGCTTGGGACAGGGGATGTACGAGCAGTACTTC,CASSLGQGMYEQYF
TRBJ1-2,-,14,-,TRBV9,TGTGCCAGCAGCGCCTACAGGTCGGGTGGTGGCTACACCTTC,CASSAYRSGGGYTF